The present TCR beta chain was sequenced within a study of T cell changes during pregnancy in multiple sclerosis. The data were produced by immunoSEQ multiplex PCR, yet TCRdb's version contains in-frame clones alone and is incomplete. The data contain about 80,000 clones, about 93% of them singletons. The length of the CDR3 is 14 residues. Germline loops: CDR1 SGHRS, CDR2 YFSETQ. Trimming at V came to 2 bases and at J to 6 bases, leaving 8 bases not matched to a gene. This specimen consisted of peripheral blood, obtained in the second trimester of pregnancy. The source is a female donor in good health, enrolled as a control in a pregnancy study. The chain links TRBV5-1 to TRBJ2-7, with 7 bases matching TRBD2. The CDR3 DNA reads TGCGCCAGCAGCTTAAGCGGGACGGGGGGCGAGCAGTACTTC. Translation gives CASSLSGTGGEQYF.